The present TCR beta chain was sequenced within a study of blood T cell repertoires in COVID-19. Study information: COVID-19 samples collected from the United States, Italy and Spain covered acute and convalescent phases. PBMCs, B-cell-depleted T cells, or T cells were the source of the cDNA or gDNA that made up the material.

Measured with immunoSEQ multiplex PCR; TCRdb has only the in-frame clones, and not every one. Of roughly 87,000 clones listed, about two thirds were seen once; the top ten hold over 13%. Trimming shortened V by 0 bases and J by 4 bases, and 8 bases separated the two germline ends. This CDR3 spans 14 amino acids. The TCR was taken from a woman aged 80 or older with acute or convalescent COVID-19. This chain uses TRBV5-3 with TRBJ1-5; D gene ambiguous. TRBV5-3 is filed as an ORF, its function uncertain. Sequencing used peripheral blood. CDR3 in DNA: TGTGCCAGAAGCTTGGAGAACAGTAATCAGCCCCAGCATTTT. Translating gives CARSLENSNQPQHF.